This entry lists 8 T cell receptor beta chains sequenced from one sample in a study of vaccination and CD4 T cells after COVID-19. The treatment is: approximately nine-day PBMC culture with coronavirus spike peptide pools or control peptides (ViraFEST assay). No antigens are known for them. Oncomine TCR Beta short-read sequencing was applied to DNA from cultured CD4+ T cells. TCRdb independently ran MiXCR on the PCR reads; one entry per CDR3 protein. This sample has 9,800 or so distinct CDR3 sequences, with 35% to 40% found just once. Sequencing input: CD4+ T cells from blood, cultured in vitro. These receptors originate from a human donor who had recovered from COVID-19.

V gene TRBV30 combines with J gene TRBJ1-6; D remains ambiguous. Germline V lookup: CDR1 GTSNPN, CDR2 SVGIG (reference sequence). The CDR3 contains 11 residues. Trimming left V 5 bases short and J 8 bases short, with 7 bases between. The CDR3 DNA reads TGTGCCTGGGAGGATGATTCACCCCTCCACTTT. Its translation is CAWEDDSPLHF.

This sequence joins TRBV7-6 and TRBJ2-1; D is tentatively TRBD1 or TRBD2 (5 bases each). Between the trimmed V and J ends, which lost 4 bases and 9 bases, there was a span of 16 bases. Germline V gene sequence: CDR1 SGHVS, CDR2 FNYEAQ. There are 14 residues in the CDR3. CDR3 DNA: TGTGCCAGCAGCTCCCCCAGTAAGGGGAGTGAGCAGTTCTTC. Protein: CASSSPSKGSEQFF. Drawing the rest from reference TRBV7-6 and TRBJ2-1, the complete variable domain is GAGVSQSPRYKVTKRGQDVALRCDPISGHVSLYWYRQALGQGPEFLTYFNYEAQQDKSGLPNDRFSAERPEGSISTLTIQRTEQRDSAMYRCASSSPSKGSEQFFGPGTRLTVL.

This chain uses TRBV6-1 with TRBJ1-1; D is uncertain. The CDR3 contains 12 residues. Germline V gene sequence: CDR1 MNHNS, CDR2 SASEGT. V was pared by 8 bases and J by 11 bases, with 18 bases between. The CDR3 DNA reads TGTGCCAGCGGCAGGAGGCTGGGTGAGGCTTTCTTT. Translation gives CASGRRLGEAFF.

This clonotype was recorded a few times. The CDR3 DNA is TGTGCCAGCAGCTTAGGGGTAGGAACTAATGAAAAACTGTTTTTT. Protein: CASSLGVGTNEKLFF. The chain is built from TRBV7-2 and TRBJ1-4; D unresolved. Trimming removed 1 base from V and 1 base from J, with 7 bases in between. CDR1 is SGHTA and CDR2 is FQGNSA in the germline V gene. The CDR3 has 15 residues.

This clonotype occurred a few times. The CDR3 loop is CASPPSGGFLTDTQYF. The CDR3 nucleotides are TGTGCCAGCCCCCCTAGCGGGGGGTTTCTCACAGATACGCAGTATTTT. The chain couples TRBV28 to TRBJ2-3; 11 bases are a match to TRBD2. The CDR3 spans 16 residues. The V and J ends lost 8 bases and 2 bases, in that order; junction bases with no gene match: 9. In germline, CDR1 is MDHEN, CDR2 SYDVKM.

This clonotype appeared a few times. CDR3 protein: CASTRTGPSGGYTF. CDR3 in DNA: TGTGCCAGCACCCGTACAGGGCCCAGTGGTGGCTACACCTTC. V is TRBV12-3 or TRBV12-4 and J is TRBJ1-2; TRBD1 is a possible D gene (6 bases). The CDR3 extends over 14 amino acids. V lost 7 bases and J lost 7, with 19 bases in between.

V and J are TRBV5-1 and TRBJ1-3, with 9 bases fitting TRBD1. The germline gives CDR1 SGHRS, CDR2 YFSETQ. V lost 4 bases and J lost 2; bases outside the gene matches: 7. This CDR3 has 16 residues. The CDR3 protein is CASSPRDREAGNTIYF. CDR3 nucleotides: TGCGCCAGCAGCCCGCGGGACAGGGAGGCTGGAAACACCATATATTTT.

J is TRBJ2-7 and V is TRBV6-5; 7 bases map to TRBD1. J lost 7 bases, V lost 2 bases, and 11 bases had no gene match. The V gene's germline CDR1 is MNHEY and CDR2 SVGAGI. The CDR3 sequence is 15 residues long. As DNA, the CDR3 is TGTGCCAGCAGTTACGGGGGACAGCCCCCTCGGGAGCAGTACTTC. It encodes CASSYGGQPPREQYF.